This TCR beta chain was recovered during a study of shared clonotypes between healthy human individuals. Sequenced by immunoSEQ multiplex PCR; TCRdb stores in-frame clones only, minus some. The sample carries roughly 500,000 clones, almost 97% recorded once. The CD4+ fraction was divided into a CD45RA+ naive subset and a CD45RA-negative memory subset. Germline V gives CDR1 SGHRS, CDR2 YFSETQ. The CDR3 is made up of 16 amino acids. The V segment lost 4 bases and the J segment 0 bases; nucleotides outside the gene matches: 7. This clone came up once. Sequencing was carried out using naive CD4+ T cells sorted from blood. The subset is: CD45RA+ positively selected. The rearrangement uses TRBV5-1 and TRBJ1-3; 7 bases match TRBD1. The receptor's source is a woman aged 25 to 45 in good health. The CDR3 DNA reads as TGCGCCAGCAGCGGAAAAGACAGGGCCTCTGGAAACACCATATATTTT. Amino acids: CASSGKDRASGNTIYF.